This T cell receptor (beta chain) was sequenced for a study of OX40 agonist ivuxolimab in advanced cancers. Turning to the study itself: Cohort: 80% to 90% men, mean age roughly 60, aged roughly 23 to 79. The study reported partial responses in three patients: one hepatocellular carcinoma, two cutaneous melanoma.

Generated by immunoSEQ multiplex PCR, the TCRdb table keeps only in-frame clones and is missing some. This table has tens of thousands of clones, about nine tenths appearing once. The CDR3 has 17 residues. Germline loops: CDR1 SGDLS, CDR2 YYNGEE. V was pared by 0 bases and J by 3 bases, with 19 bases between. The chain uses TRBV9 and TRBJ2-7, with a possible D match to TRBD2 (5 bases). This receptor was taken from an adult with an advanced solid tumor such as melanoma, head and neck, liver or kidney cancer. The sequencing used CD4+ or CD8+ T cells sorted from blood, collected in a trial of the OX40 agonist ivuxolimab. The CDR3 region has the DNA TGTGCCAGCAGCGTAGCGCCGGGGTCCGGTCCCAACTACGAGCAGTACTTC. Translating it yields CASSVAPGSGPNYEQYF.